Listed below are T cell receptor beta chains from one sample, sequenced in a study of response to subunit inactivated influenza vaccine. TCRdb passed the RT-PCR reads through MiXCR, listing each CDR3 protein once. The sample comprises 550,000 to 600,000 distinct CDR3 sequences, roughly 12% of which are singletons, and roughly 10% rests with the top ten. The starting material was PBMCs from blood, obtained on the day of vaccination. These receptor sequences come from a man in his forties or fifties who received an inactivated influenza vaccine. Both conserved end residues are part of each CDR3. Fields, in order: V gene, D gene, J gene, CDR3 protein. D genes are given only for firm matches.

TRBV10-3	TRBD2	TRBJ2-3	CASRPAGGFDHTDTQYF
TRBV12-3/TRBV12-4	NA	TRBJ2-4	CASSPLGQGKNIQYF
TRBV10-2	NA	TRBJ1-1	CASSEWGGTKAFF
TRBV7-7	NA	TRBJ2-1	CASSFGELNEQFF
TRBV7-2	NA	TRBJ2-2	CASSLLWGPGELFF
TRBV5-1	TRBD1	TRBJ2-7	CASSLAGQGRSSYEQYF
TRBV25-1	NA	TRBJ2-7	CASSSQGGIDEQYF
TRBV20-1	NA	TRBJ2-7	CSARDFRETYEQYF
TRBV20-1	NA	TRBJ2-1	CSATRQNYNEQFF
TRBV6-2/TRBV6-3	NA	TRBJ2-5	CASSYSGPQETQYF
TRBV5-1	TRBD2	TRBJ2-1	CASSFSAGMNNEQFF
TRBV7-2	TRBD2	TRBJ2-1	CASSLFASGGGNEQFF
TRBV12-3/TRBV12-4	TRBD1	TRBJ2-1	CASSRTGMEYNEQFF
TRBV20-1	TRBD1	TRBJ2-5	CSARGDRRRETQYF
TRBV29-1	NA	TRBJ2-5	CSVDPGNGETQYF
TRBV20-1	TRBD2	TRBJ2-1	CSASKGTSIYNNEQFF
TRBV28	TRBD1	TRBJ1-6	CASSLISDRVHSPLHF
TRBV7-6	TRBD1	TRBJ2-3	CASSLAGTGVVDTQYF
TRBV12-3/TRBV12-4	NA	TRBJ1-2	CASSLTGWGYTF
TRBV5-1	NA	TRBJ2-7	CASRTGVEEQYF
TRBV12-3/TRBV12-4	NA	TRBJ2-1	CASKMTRQTEQFF
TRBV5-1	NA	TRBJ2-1	CASSLGGVGAYNEQFF
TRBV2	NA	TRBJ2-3	CASSEAVPDTQYF
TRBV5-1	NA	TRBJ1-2	CASSFLGGDGYTF
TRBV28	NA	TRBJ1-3	CASSFEVLSGNTIYF
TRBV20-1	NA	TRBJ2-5	CSARESRIKETQYF
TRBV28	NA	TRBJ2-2	CASSTPGSQKLFF
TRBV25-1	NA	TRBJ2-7	CASKWGAGEQYF
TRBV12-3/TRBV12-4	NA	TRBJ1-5	CASRIAGAGNQPQHF
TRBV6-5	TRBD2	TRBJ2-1	CASSYLPAGAFNEQFF
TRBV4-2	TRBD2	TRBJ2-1	CASSPSSGGGGEQFF
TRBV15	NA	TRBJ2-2	CATSPPSNTGELFF
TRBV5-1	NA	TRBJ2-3	CASSSLVRADTQYF
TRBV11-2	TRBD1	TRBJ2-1	CASSPPTFGTGYNEQFF